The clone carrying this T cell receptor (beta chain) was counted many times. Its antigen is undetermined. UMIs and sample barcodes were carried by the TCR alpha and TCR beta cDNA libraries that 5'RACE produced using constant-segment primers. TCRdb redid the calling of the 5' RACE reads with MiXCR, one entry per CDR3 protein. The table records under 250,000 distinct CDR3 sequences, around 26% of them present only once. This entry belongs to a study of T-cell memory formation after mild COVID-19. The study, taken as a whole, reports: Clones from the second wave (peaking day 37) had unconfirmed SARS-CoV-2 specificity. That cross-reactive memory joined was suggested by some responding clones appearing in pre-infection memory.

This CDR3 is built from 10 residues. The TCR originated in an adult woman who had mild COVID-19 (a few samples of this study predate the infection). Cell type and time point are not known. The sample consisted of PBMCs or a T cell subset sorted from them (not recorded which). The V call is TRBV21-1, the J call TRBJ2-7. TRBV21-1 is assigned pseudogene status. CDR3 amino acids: CASSPYEQYF. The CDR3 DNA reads TGTGCCAGCAGCCCCTACGAGCAGTACTTC.